This T cell receptor beta chain was captured in a study of CD8 T cells in cerebrospinal fluid in Alzheimer's disease. TCRdb reprocessed the 10x single-cell sequencing reads; each CDR3 protein has one entry and no DNA is given. Its table records 1,300 to 1,500 distinct CDR3 sequences. Findings of the study overall: In mild cognitive impairment or Alzheimer's disease, the biggest CSF clone made up more TCRs than in controls.

CDR1 and CDR2 from the germline V gene are SGHTS and YDEGEE. The CDR3 is made up of 17 amino acids. For this clonotype: The antigen is unknown.

V usage is TRBV5-8 and J usage is TRBJ1-5; the TRBD1 assignment by TCRdb is unverifiable without DNA. The clonotype originates from a human donor with Alzheimer's disease. The material sequenced was cerebrospinal fluid. Here the CDR3 reads CASSYGTAEGGNQPQHF.